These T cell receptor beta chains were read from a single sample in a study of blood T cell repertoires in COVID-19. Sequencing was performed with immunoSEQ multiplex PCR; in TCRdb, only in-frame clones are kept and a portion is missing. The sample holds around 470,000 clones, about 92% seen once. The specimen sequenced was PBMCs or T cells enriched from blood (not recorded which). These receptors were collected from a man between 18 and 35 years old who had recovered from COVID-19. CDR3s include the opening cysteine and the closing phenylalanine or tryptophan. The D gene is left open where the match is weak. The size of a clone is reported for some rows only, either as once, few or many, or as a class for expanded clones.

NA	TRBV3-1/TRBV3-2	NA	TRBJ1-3	CASSQGPTADSGNTIYF	TGTGCCAGCAGCCAAGGCCCGACAGCTGACTCTGGAAACACCATATATTTT
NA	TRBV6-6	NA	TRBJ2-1	CASSYGSVAGDNEQFF	TGTGCCAGCAGTTACGGGTCGGTGGCCGGGGACAATGAGCAGTTCTTC
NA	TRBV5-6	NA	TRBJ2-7	CASHRTAPGYEQYF	TGTGCCAGCCACCGGACAGCCCCAGGGTACGAGCAGTACTTC
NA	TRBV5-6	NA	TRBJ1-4	CASSSHQGANEKLFF	TGTGCCAGCAGCTCACACCAGGGTGCAAATGAAAAACTGTTTTTT
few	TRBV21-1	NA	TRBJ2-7	CASSKQGYRDEQYF	TGTGCCAGCAGCAAACAGGGATACAGGGACGAGCAGTACTTC
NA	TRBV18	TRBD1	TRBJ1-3	CASSPLARGRDSAGNTIYF	TGTGCCAGCTCACCACTAGCAAGGGGGCGCGACTCGGCTGGAAACACCATATATTTT
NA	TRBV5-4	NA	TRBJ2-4	CASSAGPFDIQYF	TGTGCCAGCAGCGCCGGTCCTTTCGACATTCAGTACTTC
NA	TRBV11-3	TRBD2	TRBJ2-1	CASSSGTSGGARGFEQFF	TGTGCCAGCAGCTCTGGGACTAGCGGGGGGGCCCGGGGTTTCGAGCAGTTCTTC
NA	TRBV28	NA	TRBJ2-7	CASSFTRFTYEQYF	TGTGCCAGCAGTTTCACGCGGTTTACCTACGAGCAGTACTTC
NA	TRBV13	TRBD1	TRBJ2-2	CASSQDRVGELFF	TGTGCCAGCAGCCAAGACAGGGTCGGGGAGCTGTTTTTT
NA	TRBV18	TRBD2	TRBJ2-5	CASSPLGTSQETQYF	TGTGCCAGCTCACCACTCGGGACTAGTCAAGAGACCCAGTACTTC
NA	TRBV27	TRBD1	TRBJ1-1	CASLRTGVNTEAFF	TGTGCCAGCCTCCGGACAGGGGTGAACACTGAAGCTTTCTTT
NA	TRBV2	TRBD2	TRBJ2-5	CASSGLAVGEETQYF	TGTGCCAGCAGTGGACTAGCGGTCGGGGAGGAGACCCAGTACTTC
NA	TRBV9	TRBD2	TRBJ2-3	CASTVSGSRSDTQYF	TGTGCCAGCACCGTTAGCGGGAGCAGATCAGATACGCAGTATTTT
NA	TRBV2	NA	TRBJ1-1	CASSFTTERPLNTEAFF	TGTGCCAGCAGTTTTACGACGGAGCGACCTTTGAACACTGAAGCTTTCTTT
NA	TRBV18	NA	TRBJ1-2	CASSPPAEPYGYTF	TGTGCCAGCTCACCCCCGGCGGAACCATATGGCTACACCTTC
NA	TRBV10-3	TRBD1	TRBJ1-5	CAISESGTDYQPQHF	TGTGCCATCAGTGAGTCAGGGACAGACTATCAGCCCCAGCATTTT
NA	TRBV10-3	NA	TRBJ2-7	CAISEPPGHPSSYEQYF	TGTGCCATCAGTGAGCCACCGGGACATCCGAGCTCCTACGAGCAGTACTTC
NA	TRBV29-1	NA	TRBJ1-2	CSAHSGVYGYTF	TGCAGCGCCCATTCGGGGGTCTATGGCTACACCTTC
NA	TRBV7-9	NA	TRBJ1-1	CASNVVRGTEAFF	TGTGCCAGCAATGTGGTTCGGGGGACTGAAGCTTTCTTT
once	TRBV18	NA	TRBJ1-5	CASSPSEYSNQPQHF	TGTGCCAGCTCACCCTCTGAGTATAGCAATCAGCCCCAGCATTTT
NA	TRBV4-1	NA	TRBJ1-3	CASSPGTSSGNTIYF	TGCGCCAGCAGCCCTGGGACAAGCTCTGGAAACACCATATATTTT
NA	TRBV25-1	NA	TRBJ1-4	CASSENSRTTNEKLFF	TGTGCCAGCAGTGAAAACAGTCGGACAACTAATGAAAAACTGTTTTTT
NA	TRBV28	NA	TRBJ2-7	CASSLYGRTKREQYF	TGTGCCAGCAGTTTATATGGAAGAACGAAGCGCGAGCAGTACTTC
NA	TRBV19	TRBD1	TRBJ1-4	CATSPQGATNEKLFF	TGTGCCACCTCCCCCCAGGGGGCAACTAATGAAAAACTGTTTTTT
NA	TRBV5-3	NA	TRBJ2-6	CARSLPGQYSSGANVLTF	TGTGCCAGAAGTCTCCCCGGACAGTACTCCTCTGGGGCCAACGTCCTGACTTTC
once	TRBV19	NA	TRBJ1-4	CASRLGGTNEKLFF	TGTGCCAGTAGGCTGGGGGGAACTAATGAAAAACTGTTTTTT
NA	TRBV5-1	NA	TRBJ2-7	CASTLAPGLGDEQYF	TGCGCCAGCACCTTGGCGCCGGGACTGGGGGACGAGCAGTACTTC
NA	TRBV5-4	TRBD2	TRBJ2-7	CASSPGLAGGEQYF	TGTGCCAGCAGCCCGGGACTAGCGGGAGGCGAGCAGTACTTC
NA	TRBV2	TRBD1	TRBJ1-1	CASSEAVHRGNTEAFF	TGTGCCAGCAGTGAAGCCGTACACAGGGGGAACACTGAAGCTTTCTTT
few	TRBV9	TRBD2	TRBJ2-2	CASSASSGRSGELFF	TGTGCCAGCAGCGCCTCCAGCGGGAGGTCCGGGGAGCTGTTTTTT
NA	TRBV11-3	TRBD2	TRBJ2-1	CASSLRAGGYNEQFF	TGTGCCAGCAGCTTACGGGCGGGGGGGTACAATGAGCAGTTCTTC
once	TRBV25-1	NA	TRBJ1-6	CASKQSDNSPLHF	TGTGCCAGCAAACAGTCAGATAATTCACCCCTCCACTTT
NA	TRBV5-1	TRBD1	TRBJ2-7	CASSSSTGAPREQYF	TGCGCCAGCAGCTCTTCGACAGGGGCCCCCCGCGAGCAGTACTTC
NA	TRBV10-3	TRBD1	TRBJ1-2	CAISTGGQVFYGYTF	TGTGCCATCAGTACCGGAGGACAGGTGTTCTATGGCTACACCTTC
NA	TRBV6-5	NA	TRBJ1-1	CASKFLRSAEAFF	TGTGCCAGCAAGTTCCTGCGGTCCGCTGAAGCTTTCTTT
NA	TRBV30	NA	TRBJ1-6	CASTDRTSSYNSPLHF	TGTGCCTCAACTGACAGGACTAGCTCCTATAATTCACCCCTCCACTTT
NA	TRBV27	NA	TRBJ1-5	CASGVVQGVHQPQHF	TGTGCCAGCGGCGTCGTGCAGGGCGTTCATCAGCCCCAGCATTTT
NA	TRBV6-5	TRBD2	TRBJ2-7	CASAPTSGGAGEQYF	TGTGCCAGCGCGCCGACTAGCGGGGGGGCCGGCGAGCAGTACTTC
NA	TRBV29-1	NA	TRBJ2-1	CSVGAGTNNEQFF	TGCAGCGTTGGGGCAGGGACAAACAATGAGCAGTTCTTC
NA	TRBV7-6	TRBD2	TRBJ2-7	CASSSFPSGASLYEQYF	TGTGCCAGCAGCTCCTTCCCAAGCGGGGCGTCTCTCTACGAGCAGTACTTC
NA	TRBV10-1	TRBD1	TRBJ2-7	CASSPGQGPYEQYF	TGCGCCAGCAGCCCGGGACAGGGCCCCTACGAGCAGTACTTC
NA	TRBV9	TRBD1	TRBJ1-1	CASSDGQGGTEAFF	TGTGCCAGCAGCGACGGACAGGGTGGCACTGAAGCTTTCTTT
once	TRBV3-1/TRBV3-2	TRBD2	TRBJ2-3	CASSQVASGRMTDTQYF	TGTGCCAGCAGCCAAGTGGCTAGCGGGAGGATGACAGATACGCAGTATTTT
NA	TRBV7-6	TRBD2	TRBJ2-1	CASSLGLGLPTYNEQFF	TGTGCCAGCAGCTTAGGATTGGGACTACCGACCTACAATGAGCAGTTCTTC
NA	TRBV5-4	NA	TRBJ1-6	CASSLVGQPNSPLHF	TGTGCCAGCAGCTTGGTCGGACAGCCCAATTCACCCCTCCACTTT
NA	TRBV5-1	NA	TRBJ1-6	CASSFSRGGNSPLHF	TGCGCCAGCAGCTTCAGCAGGGGCGGTAATTCACCCCTCCACTTT
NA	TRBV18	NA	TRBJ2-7	CASSSGLQVYEQYF	TGTGCCAGCTCATCGGGACTCCAAGTCTACGAGCAGTACTTC
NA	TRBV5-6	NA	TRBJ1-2	CASSLGLALGESAYTF	TGTGCCAGCAGCTTGGGTCTCGCGCTAGGGGAATCTGCCTACACCTTC
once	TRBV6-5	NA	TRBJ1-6	CASSPPGFYNSPLHF	TGTGCCAGCAGTCCACCAGGTTTCTATAATTCACCCCTCCACTTT
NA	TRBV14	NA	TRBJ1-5	CASSQVVMRRDSNQPQHF	TGTGCCAGCAGCCAAGTAGTTATGAGGAGGGATAGCAATCAGCCCCAGCATTTT
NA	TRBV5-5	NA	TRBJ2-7	CASSLVPGNYEQYF	TGTGCCAGCAGCTTGGTTCCGGGGAACTACGAGCAGTACTTC
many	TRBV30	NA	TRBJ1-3	CAWSGGDRRTGNTIYF	TGTGCCTGGAGTGGAGGAGACAGGCGGACTGGAAACACCATATATTTT
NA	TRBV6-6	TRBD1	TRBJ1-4	CASGGTGGEKLFF	TGTGCCTCCGGGGGGACAGGGGGCGAAAAACTGTTTTTT
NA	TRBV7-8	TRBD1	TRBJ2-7	CASSAGQGYTYEQYF	TGTGCCAGCAGCGCCGGACAGGGCTACACCTACGAGCAGTACTTC
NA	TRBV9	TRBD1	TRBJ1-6	CASSAPGTGVNSPLHF	TGTGCCAGCAGCGCCCCCGGGACAGGGGTAAATTCACCCCTCCACTTT
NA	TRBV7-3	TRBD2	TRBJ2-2	CASSLLPAGTLNTGELFF	TGTGCCAGCAGCTTACTCCCAGCGGGAACACTGAACACCGGGGAGCTGTTTTTT
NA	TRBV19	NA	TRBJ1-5	CASSRQDGNQPQHF	TGTGCCAGTAGTAGACAGGATGGCAATCAGCCCCAGCATTTT
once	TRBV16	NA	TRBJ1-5	CASSQSRDQPQHF	TGTGCCAGCAGCCAATCCCGGGATCAGCCCCAGCATTTT